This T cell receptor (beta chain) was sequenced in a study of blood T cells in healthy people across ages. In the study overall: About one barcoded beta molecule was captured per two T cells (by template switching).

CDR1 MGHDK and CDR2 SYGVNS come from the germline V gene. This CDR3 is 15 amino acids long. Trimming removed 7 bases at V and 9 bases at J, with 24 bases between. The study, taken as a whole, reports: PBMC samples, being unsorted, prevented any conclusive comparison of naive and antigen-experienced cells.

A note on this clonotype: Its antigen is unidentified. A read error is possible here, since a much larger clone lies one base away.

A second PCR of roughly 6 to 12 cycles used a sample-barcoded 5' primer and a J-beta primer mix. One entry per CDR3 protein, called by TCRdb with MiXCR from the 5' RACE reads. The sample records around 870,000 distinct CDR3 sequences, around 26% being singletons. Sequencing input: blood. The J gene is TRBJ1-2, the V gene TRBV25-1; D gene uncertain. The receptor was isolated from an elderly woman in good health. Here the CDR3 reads CASKKEGDGLFSYTF. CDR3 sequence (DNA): TGTGCCAGCAAGAAGGAAGGAGATGGGCTATTCAGCTACACCTTC.